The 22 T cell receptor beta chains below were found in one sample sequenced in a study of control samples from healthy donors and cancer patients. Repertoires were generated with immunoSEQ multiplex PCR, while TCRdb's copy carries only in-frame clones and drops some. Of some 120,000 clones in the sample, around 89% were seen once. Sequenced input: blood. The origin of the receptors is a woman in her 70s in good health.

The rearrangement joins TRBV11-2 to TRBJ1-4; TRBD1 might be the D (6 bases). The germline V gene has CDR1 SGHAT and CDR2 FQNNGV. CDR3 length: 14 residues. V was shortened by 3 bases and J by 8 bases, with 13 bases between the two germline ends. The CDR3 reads CASSFGTYEEKLFF. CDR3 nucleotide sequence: TGTGCCAGCAGCTTCGGGACATATGAGGAAAAACTGTTTTTT.

The DNA of the CDR3 is TGTGCCAGCAGCTTGTCGGGGAACGGGGAAGCTTTCTTT. This encodes CASSLSGNGEAFF. The rearrangement links TRBV5-4 to TRBJ1-1, with D hard to call. The CDR3 loop spans 13 amino acids. Germline V gene lookup returns CDR1 SGHNT and CDR2 YYREEE (reference sequence). Trimming pared 1 base from V and 8 bases from J, leaving 12 bases between.

The CDR3 DNA reads as TGTGCCAGCAGACCTCCCTCCTCTGGAAACACCATATATTTT. Protein: CASRPPSSGNTIYF. The V call is TRBV13, the J call TRBJ1-3; D unresolved. Germline lookup yields CDR1 PRHDT and CDR2 FYEKMQ (reference sequence). Trimming cost V 6 bases and J 0 bases, with 9 bases left between them. The CDR3 length is 14 residues.

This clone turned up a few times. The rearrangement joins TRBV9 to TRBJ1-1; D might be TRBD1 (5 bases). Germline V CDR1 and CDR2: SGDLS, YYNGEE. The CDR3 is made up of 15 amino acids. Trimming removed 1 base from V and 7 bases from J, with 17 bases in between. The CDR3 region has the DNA TGTGCCAGCAGCGTACTACACGAGGTAACAGGTGAAGCTTTCTTT. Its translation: CASSVLHEVTGEAFF.

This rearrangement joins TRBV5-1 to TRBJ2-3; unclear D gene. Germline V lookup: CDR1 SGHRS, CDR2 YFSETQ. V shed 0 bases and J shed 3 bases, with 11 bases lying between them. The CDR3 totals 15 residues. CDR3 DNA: TGCGCCAGCAGCTTGGTTGGCGTGTCAACAGATACGCAGTATTTT. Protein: CASSLVGVSTDTQYF.

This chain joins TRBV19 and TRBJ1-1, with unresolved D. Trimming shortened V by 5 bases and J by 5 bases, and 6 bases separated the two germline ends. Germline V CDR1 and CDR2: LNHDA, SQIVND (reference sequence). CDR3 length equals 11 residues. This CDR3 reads CASSFETEAFF. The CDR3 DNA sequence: TGTGCCAGTAGTTTCGAAACTGAAGCTTTCTTT.

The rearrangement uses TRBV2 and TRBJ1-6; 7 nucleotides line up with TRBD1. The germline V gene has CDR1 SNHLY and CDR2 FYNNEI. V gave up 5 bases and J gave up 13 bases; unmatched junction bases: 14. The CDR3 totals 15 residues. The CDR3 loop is CASSPPPGQRFPLHF. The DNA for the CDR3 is TGTGCCAGCAGTCCCCCGCCGGGACAGAGGTTCCCCCTCCACTTT.

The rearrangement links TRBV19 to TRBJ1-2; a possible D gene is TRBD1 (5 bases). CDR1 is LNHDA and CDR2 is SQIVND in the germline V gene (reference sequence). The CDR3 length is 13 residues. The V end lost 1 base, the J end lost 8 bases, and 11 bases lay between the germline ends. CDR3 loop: CASSIGGRGGYTF. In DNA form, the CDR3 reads TGTGCCAGTAGTATAGGTGGGAGGGGAGGCTACACCTTC.

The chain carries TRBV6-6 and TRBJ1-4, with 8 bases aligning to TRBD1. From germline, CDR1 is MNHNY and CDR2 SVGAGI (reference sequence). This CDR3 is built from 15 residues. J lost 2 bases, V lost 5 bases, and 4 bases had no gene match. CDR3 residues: CASSTGGPTNEKLFF. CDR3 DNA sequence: TGTGCCAGCAGTACAGGGGGGCCGACTAATGAAAAACTGTTTTTT.

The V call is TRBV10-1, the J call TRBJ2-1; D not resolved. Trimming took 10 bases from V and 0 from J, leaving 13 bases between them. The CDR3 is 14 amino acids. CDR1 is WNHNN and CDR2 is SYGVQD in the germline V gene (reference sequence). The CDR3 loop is CAKESQSSYNEQFF. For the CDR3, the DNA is TGCGCCAAGGAGTCGCAGAGCTCCTACAATGAGCAGTTCTTC.

As DNA, the CDR3 is TGCGCCAGCAGCCAAGAACAGGGCACTGAAGCTTTCTTT. It specifies CASSQEQGTEAFF. The chain couples TRBV4-3 to TRBJ1-1; tentative D call: TRBD1 (6 bases). The CDR3 sequence is 13 residues long. Trimming pared 0 bases from V and 4 bases from J, leaving 6 bases between. CDR1 LGHNA and CDR2 YSLEER come from the germline V gene.

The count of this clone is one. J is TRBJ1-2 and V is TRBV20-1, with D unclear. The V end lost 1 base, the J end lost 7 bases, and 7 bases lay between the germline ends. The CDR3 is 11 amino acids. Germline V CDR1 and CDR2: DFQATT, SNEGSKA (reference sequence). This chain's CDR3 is CSARGEGGYTF. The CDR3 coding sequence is TGCAGTGCTAGAGGAGAGGGTGGCTACACCTTC.

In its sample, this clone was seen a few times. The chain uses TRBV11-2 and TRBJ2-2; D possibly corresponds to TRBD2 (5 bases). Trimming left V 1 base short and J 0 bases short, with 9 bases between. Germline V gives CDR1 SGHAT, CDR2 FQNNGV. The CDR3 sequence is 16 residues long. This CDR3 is CASSLVSGSNTGELFF. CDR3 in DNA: TGTGCCAGCAGCTTAGTGTCGGGATCGAACACCGGGGAGCTGTTTTTT.

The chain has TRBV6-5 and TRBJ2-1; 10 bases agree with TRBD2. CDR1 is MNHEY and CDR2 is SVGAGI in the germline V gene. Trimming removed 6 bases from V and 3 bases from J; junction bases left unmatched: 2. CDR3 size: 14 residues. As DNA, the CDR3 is TGTGCCAGCAGAAGGACTAGCGGCTACAATGAGCAGTTCTTC. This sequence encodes CASRRTSGYNEQFF.

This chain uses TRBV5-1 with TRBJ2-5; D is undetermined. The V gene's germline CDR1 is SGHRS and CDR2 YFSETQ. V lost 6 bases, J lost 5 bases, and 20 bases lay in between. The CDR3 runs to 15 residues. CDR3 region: CASTLIPGLGETQYF. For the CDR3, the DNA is TGCGCCAGCACGCTTATTCCGGGCCTCGGGGAGACCCAGTACTTC.

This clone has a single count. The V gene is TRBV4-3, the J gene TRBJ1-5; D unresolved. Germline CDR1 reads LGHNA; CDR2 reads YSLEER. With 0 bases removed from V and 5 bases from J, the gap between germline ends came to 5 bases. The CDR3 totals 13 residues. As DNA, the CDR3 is TGCGCCAGCAGCCAAGAGGTGTATCAGCCCCAGCATTTT. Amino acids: CASSQEVYQPQHF.

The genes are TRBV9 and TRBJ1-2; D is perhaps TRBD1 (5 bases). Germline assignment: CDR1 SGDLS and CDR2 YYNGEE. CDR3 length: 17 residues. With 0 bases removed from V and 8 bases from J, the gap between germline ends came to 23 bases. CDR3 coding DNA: TGTGCCAGCAGCGTAGGCCCGGACCGAGGGGCTCTGGAAGGCTACACCTTC. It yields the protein CASSVGPDRGALEGYTF.

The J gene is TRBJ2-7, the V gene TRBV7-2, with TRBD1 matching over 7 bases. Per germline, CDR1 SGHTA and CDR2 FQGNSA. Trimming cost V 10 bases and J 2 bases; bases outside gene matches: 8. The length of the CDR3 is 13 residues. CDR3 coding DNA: TGTGCCACCAAGCCGACAGGGACCTACGAGCAGTACTTC. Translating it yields CATKPTGTYEQYF. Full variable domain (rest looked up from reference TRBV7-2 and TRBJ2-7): GAGVSQSPSNKVTEKGKDVELRCDPISGHTALYWYRQSLGQGLEFLIYFQGNSAPDKSGLPSDRFSAERTGGSVSTLTIQRTQQEDSAVYLCATKPTGTYEQYFGPGTRLTVT.

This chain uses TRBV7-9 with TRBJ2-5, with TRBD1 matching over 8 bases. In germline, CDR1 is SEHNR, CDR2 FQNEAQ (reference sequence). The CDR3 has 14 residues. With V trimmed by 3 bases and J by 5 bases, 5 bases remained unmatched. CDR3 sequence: CASSFWTGRETQYF. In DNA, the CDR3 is TGTGCCAGCAGCTTCTGGACAGGGAGGGAGACCCAGTACTTC.

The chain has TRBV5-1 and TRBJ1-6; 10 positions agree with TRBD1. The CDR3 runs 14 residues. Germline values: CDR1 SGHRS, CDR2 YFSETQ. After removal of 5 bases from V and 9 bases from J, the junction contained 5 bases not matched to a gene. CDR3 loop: CASSRGQGSSPLHF. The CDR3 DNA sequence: TGCGCCAGCAGTAGGGGACAGGGGAGTTCACCCCTCCACTTT.

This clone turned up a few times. The CDR3, as DNA: TGTGCCAGCAGTGCCCTGGCGGATCAGCCCCAGCATTTT. Protein product: CASSALADQPQHF. The chain combines TRBV12-3 or TRBV12-4 with TRBJ1-5; no firm D call. This CDR3 is built from 13 residues. The germline V and J ends were trimmed by 5 bases and 5 bases, with 10 bases remaining between them.

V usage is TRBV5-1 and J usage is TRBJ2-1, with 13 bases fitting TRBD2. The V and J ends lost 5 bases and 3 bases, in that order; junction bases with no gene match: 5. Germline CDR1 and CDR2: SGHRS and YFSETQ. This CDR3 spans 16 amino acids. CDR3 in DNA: TGCGCCAGCAGTCCCGGGACTAGCGGGGTCTACAATGAGCAGTTCTTC. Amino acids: CASSPGTSGVYNEQFF.